These 17 T cell receptor beta chains were sequenced from one sample in a study of cytomegalovirus exposure and HLA in healthy donors. A multiplex PCR was run with 60 Vbeta primers and 13 Jbeta primers. Here immunoSEQ multiplex PCR was the method, and the copy in TCRdb shows in-frame clones only, minus some. Of about 140,000 clones listed, about 80% are singletons. Specimen: PBMCs. These receptors all come from a woman between 40 and 50 years old in good health and CMV-seronegative.

This clone has just one count. The chain couples TRBV28 to TRBJ1-4; no definite D call. This CDR3 has 15 amino acids. The ends were cut back, 6 bases at V and 0 bases at J, with 11 bases in the middle. Germline CDR1 reads MDHEN; CDR2 reads SYDVKM. The CDR3 DNA reads TGTGCCAGCAGCCCCGGAGGTCCAACTAATGAAAAACTGTTTTTT. This codes for CASSPGGPTNEKLFF.

The genes are TRBV19 and TRBJ2-6, with unresolved D. V lost 5 bases, J lost 0 bases, and 11 bases lay in between. The CDR3 covers 16 residues. CDR1 is LNHDA and CDR2 is SQIVND in the germline V gene (reference sequence). CDR3 in amino acids: CASSFQASSGANVLTF. CDR3 nucleotide sequence: TGTGCCAGTAGTTTCCAGGCGAGCTCTGGGGCCAACGTCCTGACTTTC.

J is TRBJ2-5 and V is TRBV7-8; no reliable D call. The CDR3 length is 12 residues. Deletions cut 5 bases from V and 4 bases from J, with 8 bases between. CDR1 is SGHVS, CDR2 FQNEAQ, per germline. The CDR3 here is CASSPSRETQYF. The CDR3 coding sequence is TGTGCCAGCAGCCCCTCCCGAGAGACCCAGTACTTC. The entire variable domain, with the rest obtained from reference TRBV7-8 and TRBJ2-5, is as follows: GAGVSQSPRYKVAKRGQDVALRCDPISGHVSLFWYQQALGQGPEFLTYFQNEAQLDKSGLPSDRFFAERPEGSVSTLKIQRTQQEDSAVYLCASSPSRETQYFGPGTRLLVL.

The V call is TRBV6-1, the J call TRBJ2-1; 8 bases line up with TRBD2. The CDR3 covers 18 residues. Trimming cost V 1 base and J 4 bases; bases outside gene matches: 12. Per the germline V gene, CDR1 is MNHNS and CDR2 is SASEGT. CDR3 loop: CASSEERFGAGGYNEQFF. The CDR3 region has the DNA TGTGCCAGCAGTGAAGAAAGATTTGGGGCGGGAGGTTACAATGAGCAGTTCTTC.

This chain links TRBV15 with TRBJ2-7; 10 bases are a match to TRBD1. CDR1 LNHNV and CDR2 YYDKDF come from the germline V gene (reference sequence). The CDR3 is made up of 15 amino acids. Trimming at V came to 2 bases and at J to 5 bases, leaving 6 bases not matched to a gene. The chain's CDR3 is CATSRTGTGVDEQYF. The CDR3 DNA reads TGTGCCACCAGCAGAACCGGGACAGGGGTTGACGAGCAGTACTTC.

This clone was counted only a few times. The V gene is TRBV29-1, the J gene TRBJ2-5, with 9 bases that match TRBD2. CDR3 size: 13 residues. Germline CDR1 and CDR2: SQVTM and ANQGSEA. V shed 3 bases and J 5 bases; nucleotides not matched to a gene: 4. The CDR3 sequence: CSVEITSGETQYF. The CDR3 DNA sequence: TGCAGCGTTGAGATAACTAGCGGGGAGACCCAGTACTTC.

The chain joins TRBV27 to TRBJ2-7; the match to TRBD2 covers 7 bases. The CDR3 has 14 amino acids. The V gene's germline CDR1 is MNHEY and CDR2 SMNVEV (reference sequence). The V gene end was trimmed by 6 bases and the J gene end by 2 bases; junction bases not matched to a gene: 7. The CDR3 nucleotides are TGTGCCAGCAGCTTTGGGGGGGTTACCTACGAGCAGTACTTC. It translates to CASSFGGVTYEQYF.

The J gene is TRBJ2-3, the V gene TRBV28; D uncertain. Germline CDR1 and CDR2: MDHEN and SYDVKM. The CDR3 consists of 14 residues. Trimming stripped 2 bases from V and 3 bases from J, with 9 bases between. This CDR3 is CASSLVGRTDTQYF. As DNA, the CDR3 is TGTGCCAGCAGTTTAGTGGGCAGAACAGATACGCAGTATTTT.

This chain connects TRBV6-5 to TRBJ2-7, with TRBD1 matching 10 bases. CDR3 length equals 16 residues. J was trimmed by 2 bases and V by 0 bases; bases with no gene match: 4. Germline CDR1 MNHEY, CDR2 SVGAGI. The CDR3: CASSYSGTGVAYEQYF. The CDR3 DNA reads TGTGCCAGCAGTTACTCCGGGACAGGGGTGGCCTACGAGCAGTACTTC.

The chain joins TRBV6-6 to TRBJ2-5; the match to TRBD1 covers 9 bases. Trimming cost V 4 bases and J 6 bases; bases outside gene matches: 12. Germline-derived CDR1 and CDR2 are MNHNY and SVGAGI (reference sequence). The length of the CDR3 is 16 residues. CDR3 sequence: CASSSSGTGTKKTQYF. Here the CDR3 DNA reads TGTGCCAGCAGTTCTTCCGGGACAGGGACGAAAAAGACCCAGTACTTC.

This clone was counted a few times. The rearrangement uses TRBV19 and TRBJ2-2, with a possible D match to TRBD1 (5 bases). The CDR3 has 16 amino acids. Germline V gene data show CDR1 as LNHDA and CDR2 as SQIVND (reference sequence). V lost 2 bases, J lost 4 bases, and 14 bases lay in between. The CDR3 sequence is CASSISSRAPTGELFF. CDR3 DNA: TGTGCCAGTAGTATATCCAGCAGGGCGCCCACCGGGGAGCTGTTTTTT. The full variable domain, rest sourced from reference TRBV19 and TRBJ2-2, is DGGITQSPKYLFRKEGQNVTLSCEQNLNHDAMYWYRQDPGQGLRLIYYSQIVNDFQKGDIAEGYSVSREKKESFPLTVTSAQKNPTAFYLCASSISSRAPTGELFFGEGSRLTVL.

J is TRBJ1-2 and V is TRBV7-9; no clear D. The V end lost 2 bases, the J end lost 2 bases, and 6 bases lay between the germline ends. The CDR3 is 13 amino acids. The V gene's germline CDR1 is SEHNR and CDR2 FQNEAQ (reference sequence). The CDR3 is CASSLNSNYGYTF. The CDR3 nucleotides are TGTGCCAGCAGCTTAAATAGCAACTATGGCTACACCTTC.

The V gene is TRBV9, the J gene TRBJ1-3; D may be TRBD1 (6 bases). CDR3 size: 16 residues. V lost 3 bases and J lost 4, with 17 bases in between. From germline, CDR1 is SGDLS and CDR2 YYNGEE. CDR3 in DNA: TGTGCCAGCAGCGCAACCACAGGGTCGGGAGGAAACACCATATATTTT. Translation: CASSATTGSGGNTIYF.

V is TRBV27 and J is TRBJ2-1; 13 positions match TRBD2. Germline values: CDR1 MNHEY, CDR2 SMNVEV (reference sequence). This CDR3 contains 20 residues. J lost 5 bases, V lost 2 bases, and 15 bases had no gene match. The CDR3 DNA reads TGTGCCAGCAGTTTACGTAGCTTCTCTCACGGGACTAGCGGGAACAATGAGCAGTTCTTC. As protein: CASSLRSFSHGTSGNNEQFF.

The V gene is TRBV5-1, the J gene TRBJ1-1; 10 bases are a match to TRBD1. Germline assignment: CDR1 SGHRS and CDR2 YFSETQ. This CDR3 has 15 amino acids. V shed 4 bases and J 1 base; nucleotides not matched to a gene: 4. The CDR3 sequence: CASSERTGGNTEAFF. Written as DNA, the CDR3 is TGCGCCAGCAGCGAGCGGACAGGGGGGAACACTGAAGCTTTCTTT.

This clone was recorded a few times. J is TRBJ2-2 and V is TRBV14; 7 positions match TRBD1. V shed 3 bases and J 7 bases; nucleotides not matched to a gene: 5. Germline V gene lookup returns CDR1 SGHDN and CDR2 FVKESK. CDR3 length equals 14 residues. In nucleotides, the CDR3 is TGTGCCAGCAGCCACGGAACAGGGGTCGGGGAGCTGTTTTTT. It specifies CASSHGTGVGELFF.

This clone occurred a few times. V usage is TRBV6-4 and J usage is TRBJ2-1, with TRBD2 matching 15 bases. CDR1 is MRHNA, CDR2 SNTAGT, per germline. This CDR3 is built from 14 residues. V was clipped by 2 bases and J by 14 bases; unmatched bases: 4. The CDR3 region is CASSDGLAGGRKFF. The DNA for the CDR3 is TGTGCCAGCAGTGACGGACTAGCGGGAGGGCGGAAGTTCTTC.